The 30 T cell receptor beta chains below were found in one sample sequenced in a study of blood T cell repertoires in COVID-19. Using immunoSEQ multiplex PCR, the repertoire was profiled, and TCRdb retains in-frame clones only, with some absent. The repertoire consists of 240,000 or so clones, with over 70% occurring once and the leading ten covering about 3%. Input material: peripheral blood. Receptors were obtained from a woman of 80 years or more with acute or convalescent COVID-19.

The chain recombines TRBV7-2 with TRBJ2-3; D not resolved. Germline V gene lookup returns CDR1 SGHTA and CDR2 FQGNSA. The CDR3 totals 13 residues. Deletions cut 3 bases from V and 5 bases from J, with 9 bases between. CDR3 region: CASSFFFRDTQYF. For the CDR3, the DNA is TGTGCCAGCAGCTTCTTCTTTCGAGATACGCAGTATTTT. Based on the CDR3 plus reference TRBV7-2 and TRBJ2-3, the full variable domain is GAGVSQSPSNKVTEKGKDVELRCDPISGHTALYWYRQSLGQGLEFLIYFQGNSAPDKSGLPSDRFSAERTGGSVSTLTIQRTQQEDSAVYLCASSFFFRDTQYFGPGTRLTVL.

This chain uses TRBV19 with TRBJ1-1, with 7 bases identical to TRBD1. Germline CDR1 LNHDA, CDR2 SQIVND (reference sequence). This CDR3 contains 17 residues. J was trimmed by 2 bases and V by 6 bases; bases with no gene match: 15. The CDR3 is CASRPGGRSGPNTEAFF. In DNA form, the CDR3 reads TGTGCCAGTAGGCCAGGGGGAAGAAGTGGTCCTAACACTGAAGCTTTCTTT.

The rearrangement joins TRBV30 to TRBJ1-1; D is undetermined. Trimming left V 0 bases short and J 5 bases short, with 10 bases between. The germline gives CDR1 GTSNPN, CDR2 SVGIG (reference sequence). The CDR3 loop spans 13 amino acids. The CDR3 reads CAWSVERRTEAFF. The CDR3 nucleotides are TGTGCCTGGAGTGTAGAGAGGCGAACTGAAGCTTTCTTT.

The gene calls are TRBV5-6 and TRBJ1-2, with TRBD1 identical over 8 bases. CDR1 and CDR2 (germline): SGHDT, YYEEEE. Unmatched junction bases numbered 12, after V lost 3 bases and J lost 5 bases. The CDR3 consists of 16 residues. The CDR3: CASSSNGQGPTYGYTF. DNA of the CDR3: TGTGCCAGCAGCTCGAACGGACAGGGTCCCACGTATGGCTACACCTTC.

This clone was counted a few times. This chain joins TRBV7-9 and TRBJ2-7; 7 bases agree with TRBD2. With V trimmed by 1 base and J by 7 bases, 13 bases remained unmatched. CDR1 and CDR2 (germline): SEHNR, FQNEAQ (reference sequence). The CDR3 consists of 16 residues. CDR3 loop: CASSLGIAGAPWEQYF. CDR3 bases: TGTGCCAGCAGCTTAGGGATCGCGGGAGCTCCCTGGGAGCAGTACTTC.

This clone was detected only once. The chain uses TRBV7-2 and TRBJ1-6, with 7 bases aligning to TRBD1. The germline V gene has CDR1 SGHTA and CDR2 FQGNSA. V was pared by 5 bases and J by 7 bases, with 5 bases of the junction left unmatched. This CDR3 region has 14 residues. DNA of the CDR3: TGTGCCAGCAGCACATCGGGACAGAATTCACCCCTCCACTTT. Amino acids: CASSTSGQNSPLHF.

V and J are TRBV5-4 and TRBJ1-2, with a weak D call TRBD1 (5 bases). The V end was cut by 0 bases, the J end by 8 bases, with 11 bases between. CDR3 length: 13 residues. Germline CDR1 reads SGHNT; CDR2 reads YYREEE (reference sequence). Here the CDR3 DNA reads TGTGCCAGCAGCTTGGCTTGGGGGGGAGGCTACACCTTC. Translated: CASSLAWGGGYTF.

V and J are TRBV20-1 and TRBJ1-2; TRBD1 aligns across 7 bases. This CDR3 is built from 14 residues. From germline, CDR1 is DFQATT and CDR2 SNEGSKA (reference sequence). J was trimmed by 6 bases and V by 3 bases; bases with no gene match: 10. The CDR3 protein is CSASAARGLDGYTF. The CDR3 DNA follows: TGCAGTGCTAGTGCGGCCAGGGGGTTGGATGGCTACACCTTC.

The chain couples TRBV3-1 (or the pseudogene TRBV3-2) to TRBJ1-2, with TRBD1 matching 9 bases. This CDR3 spans 16 amino acids. Germline trimming cut 0 bases from V and 8 bases from J; bases unmatched to any gene: 10. Germline V gene data show CDR1 as LGHDT and CDR2 as YNNKEL (reference sequence). The CDR3 region has the DNA TGTGCCAGCAGCCAAGACTCGACAGGGGGGGTTTGGGGCTACACCTTC. Protein sequence: CASSQDSTGGVWGYTF.

The rearrangement uses TRBV11-2 and TRBJ2-5; D gene ambiguous. The germline V gene has CDR1 SGHAT and CDR2 FQNNGV. Deletions cut 6 bases from V and 2 bases from J, with 16 bases between. The CDR3 covers 15 residues. As DNA, the CDR3 is TGTGCCAGCAGGGGTCCCCAGTTGACTCAAGAGACCCAGTACTTC. Protein: CASRGPQLTQETQYF.

The chain has TRBV5-1 and TRBJ2-1; 7 nucleotides agree with TRBD1. J was trimmed by 5 bases and V by 5 bases; bases with no gene match: 10. Germline values: CDR1 SGHRS, CDR2 YFSETQ. The length of the CDR3 is 15 residues. The DNA for the CDR3 is TGCGCCAGCAGGCTATCCGGGACAGCGAACAATGAGCAGTTCTTC. Its translation: CASRLSGTANNEQFF.

This sequence joins TRBV12-3 or TRBV12-4 and TRBJ1-1; 8 bases fit TRBD1. The CDR3 has 12 residues. V lost 6 bases, J lost 7 bases, and 4 bases stayed unmatched. The CDR3 nucleotides are TGTGCCAGCAGGGAGGGGACAGGTGAAGCTTTCTTT. It is translated as CASREGTGEAFF.

This clone was observed a single time. In DNA form, the CDR3 reads TGTGCCAGCAGACCGCAACTAGCGGGGGGGCTATACGAGCAGTACTTC. Residues: CASRPQLAGGLYEQYF. The chain joins TRBV7-8 to TRBJ2-7; 13 bases agree with TRBD2. CDR3 length equals 16 residues. The germline V gene has CDR1 SGHVS and CDR2 FQNEAQ. V lost 6 bases and J lost 4; bases outside the gene matches: 9. Full variable domain (outside the CDR3, taken from reference TRBV7-8 and TRBJ2-7): GAGVSQSPRYKVAKRGQDVALRCDPISGHVSLFWYQQALGQGPEFLTYFQNEAQLDKSGLPSDRFFAERPEGSVSTLKIQRTQQEDSAVYLCASRPQLAGGLYEQYFGPGTRLTVT.

The V call is TRBV16, the J call TRBJ2-1, with D possibly matching TRBD1 (5 bases). V was trimmed by 4 bases and J by 6 bases, leaving 13 bases between them. CDR3 length: 14 amino acids. The germline gives CDR1 KGHSY, CDR2 FQNENV. In DNA, the CDR3 is TGTGCCAGCAGCCCGGTGGACACTTTCAATGAGCAGTTCTTC. It encodes CASSPVDTFNEQFF.

This clone was seen more than once but under ten times. The chain employs TRBV2 and TRBJ1-5; 7 bases align to TRBD1. V lost 4 bases, J lost 7 bases, and 7 bases stayed unmatched. Germline values: CDR1 SNHLY, CDR2 FYNNEI. The CDR3 spans 14 residues. The CDR3 region is CASSGDSRGQPQHF. The CDR3 DNA is TGTGCCAGCAGTGGGGACAGCCGGGGACAGCCCCAGCATTTT.

The chain joins TRBV28 to TRBJ1-5, with TRBD1 matching over 7 bases. Trimming cost V 0 bases and J 1 base; bases outside gene matches: 9. This CDR3 is 18 amino acids long. Germline CDR1 and CDR2: MDHEN and SYDVKM. The CDR3 DNA sequence: TGTGCCAGCAGTTTATGGGGCCGTTCGGGACAGAGCAATCAGCCCCAGCATTTT. Translating it yields CASSLWGRSGQSNQPQHF.

The chain has TRBV28 and TRBJ1-2; the match to TRBD1 covers 8 bases. J gave up 2 bases and V 5 bases, and 1 base lay outside the gene matches. In germline, CDR1 is MDHEN, CDR2 SYDVKM. This CDR3 is built from 13 residues. CDR3 sequence (DNA): TGTGCCAGCAGTCGGGACAGGAACTATGGCTACACCTTC. Its protein product is CASSRDRNYGYTF.

The chain is built from TRBV5-5 and TRBJ2-5, with D possibly TRBD2 on 6 matching bases. From germline, CDR1 is SGHKS and CDR2 YYEKEE (reference sequence). The V end lost 0 bases, the J end lost 5 bases, and 11 bases lay between the germline ends. The CDR3 has 14 amino acids. CDR3: CASSLGQGGETQYF. The CDR3 DNA follows: TGTGCCAGCAGCTTGGGTCAGGGAGGCGAGACCCAGTACTTC.

The V and J genes are TRBV11-2 and TRBJ1-2, with 9 nucleotides matching TRBD1. The CDR3 loop spans 17 amino acids. Germline V CDR1 and CDR2: SGHAT, FQNNGV. J was trimmed by 6 bases and V by 2 bases; bases with no gene match: 13. CDR3: CASSLMAQGAISNGYTF. CDR3 coding DNA: TGTGCCAGCAGCTTAATGGCACAGGGGGCGATATCCAATGGCTACACCTTC.

This clone was detected only once. The genes are TRBV25-1 and TRBJ1-2, with D unresolved. The CDR3 is 14 amino acids. The germline V and J ends were trimmed by 3 bases and 1 base, with 9 bases remaining between them. Germline V gene lookup returns CDR1 MGHDK and CDR2 SYGVNS. CDR3 sequence (DNA): TGTGCCAGCAGTGACGTAACAGATAACTATGGCTACACCTTC. It yields the protein CASSDVTDNYGYTF.

The chain links TRBV2 to TRBJ2-1; 9 nucleotides align to TRBD1. Per germline, CDR1 SNHLY and CDR2 FYNNEI. The ends lost 6 bases at V and 3 bases at J; junction bases unmatched: 6. The CDR3 consists of 15 residues. CDR3 residues: CASRGQGPYYNEQFF. CDR3 nucleotides: TGTGCCAGCAGGGGACAGGGCCCTTACTACAATGAGCAGTTCTTC.

In its sample, this clone was seen once. This sequence joins TRBV19 and TRBJ1-5; 7 positions match TRBD1. V shed 6 bases and J 0 bases; nucleotides not matched to a gene: 5. This CDR3 spans 15 amino acids. Looked up from germline, CDR1 is LNHDA and CDR2 is SQIVND (reference sequence). The CDR3 DNA reads TGTGCCAGTAGCCCGGGACAGTATAGCAATCAGCCCCAGCATTTT. Residues: CASSPGQYSNQPQHF.

V gene TRBV4-1 combines with J gene TRBJ1-5; 9 positions match TRBD1. V shed 0 bases and J 4 bases; nucleotides not matched to a gene: 13. The CDR3 has 19 amino acids. Germline V CDR1 and CDR2: MGHRA, YSYEKL. The CDR3, as DNA: TGCGCCAGCAGCCAAGATAGGGTCGGGACAGGGTCGGGGAATCAGCCCCAGCATTTT. Protein: CASSQDRVGTGSGNQPQHF.

The J gene is TRBJ1-1, the V gene TRBV14; 9 positions match TRBD1. V lost 2 bases, J lost 4 bases, and 5 bases stayed unmatched. Germline lookup yields CDR1 SGHDN and CDR2 FVKESK. The CDR3 sequence is 15 residues long. For the CDR3, the DNA is TGTGCCAGCAGCCAAACGACAGGGGGAAGCACTGAAGCTTTCTTT. Its translation: CASSQTTGGSTEAFF. Supplemented by reference TRBV14 and TRBJ1-1, the full variable domain reads EAGVTQFPSHSVIEKGQTVTLRCDPISGHDNLYWYRRVMGKEIKFLLHFVKESKQDESGMPNNRFLAERTGGTYSTLKVQPAELEDSGVYFCASSQTTGGSTEAFFGQGTRLTVV.

The chain employs TRBV9 and TRBJ2-1; 9 bases are a match to TRBD2. The CDR3 loop spans 14 amino acids. The germline V gene has CDR1 SGDLS and CDR2 YYNGEE. J lost 9 bases, V lost 0 bases, and 4 bases had no gene match. The CDR3 region is CASSVDSSGVEQFF. The CDR3 DNA sequence: TGTGCCAGCAGCGTAGATTCTAGCGGGGTTGAGCAGTTCTTC.

V and J are TRBV23-1 and TRBJ1-6, with TRBD1 matching over 8 bases. TRBV23-1 is an ORF for which the function is uncertain. The CDR3 runs to 16 residues. Losses at the gene ends were 6 bases for V and 5 bases for J; bases not matched to a gene: 9. CDR3 nucleotides: TGCGCCAGCAGGATCCCGGGCAGGGGGCATAATTCACCCCTCCACTTT. Protein sequence: CASRIPGRGHNSPLHF.

J is TRBJ1-1 and V is TRBV9; 7 bases line up with TRBD1. The CDR3 has 14 amino acids. V was pared by 6 bases and J by 0 bases, with 5 bases of the junction left unmatched. Per germline, CDR1 SGDLS and CDR2 YYNGEE. CDR3 in amino acids: CASKRDSLNTEAFF. For the CDR3, the DNA is TGTGCCAGCAAGAGGGACAGCTTGAACACTGAAGCTTTCTTT.

The chain combines TRBV25-1 with TRBJ1-2, with 9 bases aligning to TRBD1. The J segment lost 7 bases and the V segment lost 5 bases, leaving 8 bases of the junction unmatched. This CDR3 region has 14 residues. The V gene's germline CDR1 is MGHDK and CDR2 SYGVNS. CDR3 sequence reads: CASSPRGQGPGYTF. DNA of the CDR3: TGTGCCAGCAGTCCCCGCGGACAGGGGCCTGGCTACACCTTC.

The gene calls are TRBV19 and TRBJ2-5; 9 bases are a match to TRBD1. From germline, CDR1 is LNHDA and CDR2 SQIVND (reference sequence). The CDR3 consists of 15 residues. V shed 4 bases, J shed 1 base, and the junction held 4 bases outside the gene matches. The chain's CDR3 is CASSTPGQGQETQYF. The CDR3 DNA reads as TGTGCCAGTAGTACTCCGGGACAGGGCCAAGAGACCCAGTACTTC.

The chain couples TRBV4-3 to TRBJ1-2; 8 positions match TRBD1. Germline V lookup: CDR1 LGHNA, CDR2 YSLEER. Losses at the gene ends were 2 bases for V and 2 bases for J; bases not matched to a gene: 4. The CDR3 runs 15 residues. For the CDR3, the DNA is TGCGCCAGCAGCCAACAGAACAGGGGGAACTATGGCTACACCTTC. As protein: CASSQQNRGNYGYTF.